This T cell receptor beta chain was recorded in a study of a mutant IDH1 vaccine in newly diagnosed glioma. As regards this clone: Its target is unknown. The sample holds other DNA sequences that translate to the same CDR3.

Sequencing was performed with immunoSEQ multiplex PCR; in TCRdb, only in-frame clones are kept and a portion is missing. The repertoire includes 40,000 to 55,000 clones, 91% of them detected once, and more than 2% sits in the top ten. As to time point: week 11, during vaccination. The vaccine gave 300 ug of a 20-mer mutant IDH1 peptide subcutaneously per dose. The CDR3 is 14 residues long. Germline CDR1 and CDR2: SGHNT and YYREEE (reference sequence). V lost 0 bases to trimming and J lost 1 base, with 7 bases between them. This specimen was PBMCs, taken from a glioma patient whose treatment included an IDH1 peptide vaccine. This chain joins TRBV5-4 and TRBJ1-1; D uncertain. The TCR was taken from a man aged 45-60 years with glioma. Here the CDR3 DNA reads TGTGCCAGCAGCTTGGCCCGGGCGAACACTGAAGCTTTCTTT. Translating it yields CASSLARANTEAFF.